This T cell receptor beta chain was profiled in a study of blood T cell repertoires in COVID-19. Study at large: The analysed material was cDNA or gDNA that came from T cells, B-cell-depleted T cells, or PBMCs.

The age range of participants was about 18 to 90 years, with residence in some 25 US areas. Categorization into cohorts depended on clinical history that participants reported. The CDR3 covers 17 residues. The J segment lost 1 base and the V segment lost 2 bases, leaving 6 bases of the junction unmatched. Germline-derived CDR1 and CDR2 are KGHSH and LQKENI. TCRdb's table, derived via immunoSEQ multiplex PCR, lists solely in-frame clones and lacks some. The sample records over 250,000 clones, about 85% being singletons. This receptor was taken from a woman aged 45-65 years who had recovered from COVID-19. This sequence joins TRBV18 and TRBJ2-2, with 8 nucleotides matching TRBD2. The sequencing sample was made of PBMCs or T cells enriched from blood (not recorded which). The CDR3 reads CASSPSGRNLNTGELFF. CDR3 DNA: TGTGCCAGCTCACCAAGCGGGAGAAACTTGAACACCGGGGAGCTGTTTTTT.